This TCR beta chain was retrieved from a study of blood T cell repertoires in COVID-19. V shed 7 bases and J 1 base; nucleotides not matched to a gene: 9. The CDR3 is 15 amino acids. Germline CDR1 and CDR2: SNHLY and FYNNEI. Some clones are missing from TCRdb's copy, which holds only in-frame ones; the method was immunoSEQ multiplex PCR. The sample lists approximately 300,000 clones; roughly 86% were seen once. This chain joins TRBV2 and TRBJ1-1, with 7 bases identical to TRBD1. This receptor was obtained from a woman between 45 and 60 years old with acute or convalescent COVID-19. The sample taken for sequencing was peripheral blood. This CDR3 reads CASTGMDRRNTEAFF. The CDR3 DNA sequence: TGTGCCAGCACAGGGATGGACAGGAGGAACACTGAAGCTTTCTTT.